Sequencing of this T cell receptor beta chain was carried out in a study of cytomegalovirus exposure and HLA in healthy donors. Findings and limits, study-wide: Researchers reportedly found TCR beta sequences accurately predicted most subjects' HLA-A and HLA-B alleles. Three CMV-associated chains were confirmed in vitro to be specific for CMV antigens. In a later analysis, HLA-C alleles had the fewest associated TCRs, DRB1 alleles the most.

The CDR3 extends over 14 amino acids. In germline, CDR1 is SGHNT, CDR2 YENEEA. J was trimmed by 6 bases and V by 8 bases; bases with no gene match: 12. PCR was performed using 60 Vbeta and 13 Jbeta primers. Produced via immunoSEQ multiplex PCR; TCRdb's table is partial and in-frame only. Of about 160,000 clones listed, 75% to 80% are singletons. To note about this clone: The target antigen is unknown.

This rearrangement joins TRBV11-3 to TRBJ2-7; 8 positions agree with TRBD2. The sample consisted of PBMCs. The sequence derives from a woman in her fifties or sixties in good health and CMV-seropositive. DNA of the CDR3: TGTGCCAGCGCGGCGGGAGGCCTTCCCTCCGAGCAGTACTTC. Its translation is CASAAGGLPSEQYF.